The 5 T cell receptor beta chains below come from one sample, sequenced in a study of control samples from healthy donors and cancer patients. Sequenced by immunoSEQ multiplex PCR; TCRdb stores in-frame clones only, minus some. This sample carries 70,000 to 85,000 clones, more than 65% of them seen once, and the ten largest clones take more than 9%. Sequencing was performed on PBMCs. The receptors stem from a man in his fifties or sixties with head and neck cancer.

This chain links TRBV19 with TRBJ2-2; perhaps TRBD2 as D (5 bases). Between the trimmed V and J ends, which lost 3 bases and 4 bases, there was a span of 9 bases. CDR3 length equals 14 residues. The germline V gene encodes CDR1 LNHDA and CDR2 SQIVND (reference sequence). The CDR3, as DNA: TGTGCCAGTAGTATCACTAGATCCACCGGGGAGCTGTTTTTT. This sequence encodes CASSITRSTGELFF.

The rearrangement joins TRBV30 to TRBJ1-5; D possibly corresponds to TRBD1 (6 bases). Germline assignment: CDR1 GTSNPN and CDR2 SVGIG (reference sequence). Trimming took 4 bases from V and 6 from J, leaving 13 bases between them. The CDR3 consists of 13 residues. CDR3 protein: CAWNRDIGQPQHF. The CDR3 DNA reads TGTGCCTGGAACAGGGACATCGGTCAGCCCCAGCATTTT.

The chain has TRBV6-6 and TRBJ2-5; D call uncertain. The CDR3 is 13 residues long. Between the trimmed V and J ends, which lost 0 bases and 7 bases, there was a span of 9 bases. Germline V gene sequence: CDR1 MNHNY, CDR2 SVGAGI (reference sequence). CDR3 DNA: TGTGCCAGCAGTTACTCTCGAGGTGCGACCCAGTACTTC. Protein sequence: CASSYSRGATQYF.

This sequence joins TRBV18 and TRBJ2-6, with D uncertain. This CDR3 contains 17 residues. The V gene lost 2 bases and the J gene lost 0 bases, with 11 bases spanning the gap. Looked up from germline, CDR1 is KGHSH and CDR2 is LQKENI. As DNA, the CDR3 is TGTGCCAGCTCACCAAGAAACAGTATCTCTGGGGCCAACGTCCTGACTTTC. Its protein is CASSPRNSISGANVLTF.

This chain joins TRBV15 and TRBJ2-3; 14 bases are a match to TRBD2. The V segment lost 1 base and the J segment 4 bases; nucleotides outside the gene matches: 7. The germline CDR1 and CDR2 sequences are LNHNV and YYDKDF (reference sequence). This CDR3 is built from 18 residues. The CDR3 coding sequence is TGTGCCACCAGCAGAGGGACTAGCGGGAGGAGGGCGGCAGATACGCAGTATTTT. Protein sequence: CATSRGTSGRRAADTQYF.